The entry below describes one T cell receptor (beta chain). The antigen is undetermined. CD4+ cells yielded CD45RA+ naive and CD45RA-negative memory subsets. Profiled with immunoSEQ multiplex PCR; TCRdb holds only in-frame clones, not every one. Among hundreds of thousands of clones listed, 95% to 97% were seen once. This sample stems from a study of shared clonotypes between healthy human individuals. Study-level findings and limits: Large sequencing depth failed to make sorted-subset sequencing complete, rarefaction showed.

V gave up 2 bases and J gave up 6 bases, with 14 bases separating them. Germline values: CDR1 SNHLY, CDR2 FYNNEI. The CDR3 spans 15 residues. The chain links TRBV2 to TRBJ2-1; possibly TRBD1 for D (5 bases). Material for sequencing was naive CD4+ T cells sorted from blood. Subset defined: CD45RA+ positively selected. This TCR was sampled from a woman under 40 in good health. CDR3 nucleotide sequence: TGTGCCAGCAGTGAAATGAGAAGGGGTACCAATGAGCAGTTCTTC. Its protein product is CASSEMRRGTNEQFF.